The 4 T cell receptor beta chains presented below share a single source sample, sequenced in a study of blood T cell repertoires in COVID-19. Sequencing used immunoSEQ multiplex PCR; TCRdb keeps in-frame clones, though not all of them. The table lists just over 65,000 clones, just under 90% of them singletons. The sequencing input was peripheral blood. The receptor source for this set is a man in his sixties with acute or convalescent COVID-19.

This clone was picked up one time. The V call is TRBV12-3 or TRBV12-4, the J call TRBJ2-7; D gene unclear. CDR3 size: 13 residues. The ends were cut back, 6 bases at V and 0 bases at J, with 9 bases in the middle. The CDR3 reads CASRPFGSYEQYF. Here the CDR3 DNA reads TGTGCCAGCAGGCCGTTCGGCTCCTACGAGCAGTACTTC.

The V call is TRBV11-2, the J call TRBJ1-4; D unresolved. Trimming removed 2 bases at V and 7 bases at J, with 20 bases between. The germline CDR1 and CDR2 sequences are SGHAT and FQNNGV. CDR3 size: 17 residues. The chain's CDR3 is CASSLPRGVVGGEKLFF. As DNA, the CDR3 is TGTGCCAGCAGCTTACCCCGGGGTGTCGTCGGCGGTGAAAAACTGTTTTTT.

This chain joins TRBV7-6 and TRBJ1-1, with D maybe TRBD1 (5 bases). V lost 4 bases to trimming and J lost 1 base, with 10 bases between them. CDR1 SGHVS and CDR2 FNYEAQ come from the germline V gene. The CDR3 sequence is 14 residues long. CDR3 coding DNA: TGTGCCAGCAGCTCAGGGTTGGGGAACACTGAAGCTTTCTTT. This encodes CASSSGLGNTEAFF. Using reference TRBV7-6 and TRBJ1-1 for the parts outside the CDR3, the full variable domain is GAGVSQSPRYKVTKRGQDVALRCDPISGHVSLYWYRQALGQGPEFLTYFNYEAQQDKSGLPNDRFSAERPEGSISTLTIQRTEQRDSAMYRCASSSGLGNTEAFFGQGTRLTVV.

This clone has just one count. The chain recombines TRBV2 with TRBJ1-2; no reliable D call. This CDR3 contains 13 residues. Germline CDR1 and CDR2: SNHLY and FYNNEI. Trimming stripped 1 base from V and 8 bases from J, with 11 bases between. The chain's CDR3 is CASSEGLGVGYTF. CDR3 in DNA: TGTGCCAGCAGTGAAGGACTCGGGGTAGGCTACACCTTC.